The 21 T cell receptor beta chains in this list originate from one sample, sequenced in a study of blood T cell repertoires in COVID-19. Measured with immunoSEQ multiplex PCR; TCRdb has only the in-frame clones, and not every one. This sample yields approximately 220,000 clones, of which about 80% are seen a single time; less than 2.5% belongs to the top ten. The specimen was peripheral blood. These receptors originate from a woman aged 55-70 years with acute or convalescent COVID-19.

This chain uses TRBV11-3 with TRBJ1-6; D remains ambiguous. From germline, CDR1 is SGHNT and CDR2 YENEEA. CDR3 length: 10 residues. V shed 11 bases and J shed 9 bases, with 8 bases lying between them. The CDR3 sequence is CAGGSSPLHF. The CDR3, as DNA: TGTGCCGGAGGGAGTTCACCCCTCCACTTT.

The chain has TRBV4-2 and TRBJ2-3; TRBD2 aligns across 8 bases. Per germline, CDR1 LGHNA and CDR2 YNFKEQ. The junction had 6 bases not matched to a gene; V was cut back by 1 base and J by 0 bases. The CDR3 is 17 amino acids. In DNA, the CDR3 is TGTGCCAGCAGCCAAGGATTGCGGGGGGCAAGCACAGATACGCAGTATTTT. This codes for CASSQGLRGASTDTQYF.

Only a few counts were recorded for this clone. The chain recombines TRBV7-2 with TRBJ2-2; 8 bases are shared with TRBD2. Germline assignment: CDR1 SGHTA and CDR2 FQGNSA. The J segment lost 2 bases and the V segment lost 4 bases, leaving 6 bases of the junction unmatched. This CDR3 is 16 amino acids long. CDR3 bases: TGTGCCAGCAGCTGGAGCGGGGGCCCAAACACCGGGGAGCTGTTTTTT. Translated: CASSWSGGPNTGELFF. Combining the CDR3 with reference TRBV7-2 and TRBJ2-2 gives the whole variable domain GAGVSQSPSNKVTEKGKDVELRCDPISGHTALYWYRQSLGQGLEFLIYFQGNSAPDKSGLPSDRFSAERTGGSVSTLTIQRTQQEDSAVYLCASSWSGGPNTGELFFGEGSRLTVL.

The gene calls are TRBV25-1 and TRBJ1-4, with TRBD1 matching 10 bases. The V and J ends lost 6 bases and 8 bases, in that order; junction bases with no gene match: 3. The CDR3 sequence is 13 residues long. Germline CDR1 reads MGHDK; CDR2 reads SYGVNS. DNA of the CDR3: TGTGCCAGCAGAGGACAGGGGGTCGAAAAACTGTTTTTT. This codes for CASRGQGVEKLFF.

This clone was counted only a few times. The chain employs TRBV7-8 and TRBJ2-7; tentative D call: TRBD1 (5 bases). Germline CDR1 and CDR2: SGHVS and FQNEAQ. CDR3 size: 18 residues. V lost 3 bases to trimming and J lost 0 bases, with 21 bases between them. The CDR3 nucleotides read TGTGCCAGCAGCTTCTCCTATCGACTCGACAGATTCTCCTACGAGCAGTACTTC. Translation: CASSFSYRLDRFSYEQYF.

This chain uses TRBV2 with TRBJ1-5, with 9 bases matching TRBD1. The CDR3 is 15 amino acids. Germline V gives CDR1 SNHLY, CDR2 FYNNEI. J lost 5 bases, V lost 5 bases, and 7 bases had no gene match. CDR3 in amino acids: CASSSDRGSYQPQHF. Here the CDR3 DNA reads TGTGCCAGCAGTTCCGACAGGGGGTCTTATCAGCCCCAGCATTTT.

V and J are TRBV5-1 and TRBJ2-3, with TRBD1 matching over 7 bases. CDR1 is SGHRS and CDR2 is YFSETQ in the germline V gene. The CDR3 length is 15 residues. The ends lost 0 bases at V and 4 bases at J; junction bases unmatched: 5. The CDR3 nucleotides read TGCGCCAGCAGCTTGGAGGGGGCCCGGGCAGATACGCAGTATTTT. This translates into CASSLEGARADTQYF.

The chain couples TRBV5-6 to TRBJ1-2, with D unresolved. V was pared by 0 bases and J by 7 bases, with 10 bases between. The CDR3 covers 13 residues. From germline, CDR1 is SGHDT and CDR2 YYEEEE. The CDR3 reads CASSLAGNGGYTF. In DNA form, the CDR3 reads TGTGCCAGCAGCTTGGCAGGTAACGGTGGCTACACCTTC. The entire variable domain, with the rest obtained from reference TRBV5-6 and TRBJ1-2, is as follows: DAGVTQSPTHLIKTRGQQVTLRCSPKSGHDTVSWYQQALGQGPQFIFQYYEEEERQRGNFPDRFSGHQFPNYSSELNVNALLLGDSALYLCASSLAGNGGYTFGSGTRLTVV.

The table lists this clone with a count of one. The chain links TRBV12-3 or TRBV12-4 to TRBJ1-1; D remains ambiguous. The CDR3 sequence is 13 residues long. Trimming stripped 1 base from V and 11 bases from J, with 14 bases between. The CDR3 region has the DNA TGTGCCAGCAGTTTAGTCCCCGGAGCCACCGCTTTCTTT. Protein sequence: CASSLVPGATAFF.

DNA for the CDR3: TGTGCCAGCAGTGAAGGGGACAGGGGGGAAAAACTGTTTTTT. It is translated as CASSEGDRGEKLFF. The rearrangement joins TRBV2 to TRBJ1-4; 11 nucleotides line up with TRBD1. Germline V CDR1 and CDR2: SNHLY, FYNNEI. The CDR3 extends over 14 amino acids. Unmatched junction bases numbered 0, after V lost 1 base and J lost 8 bases.

The CDR3 sequence is CASSQKQGGPNYGYTF. DNA of the CDR3: TGCGCCAGCAGCCAAAAACAGGGTGGGCCAAACTATGGCTACACCTTC. The chain links TRBV4-1 to TRBJ1-2; a weak D match, TRBD1 (6 bases). The V gene lost 2 bases and the J gene lost 2 bases, with 15 bases spanning the gap. The CDR3 loop spans 16 amino acids. CDR1 is MGHRA and CDR2 is YSYEKL in the germline V gene.

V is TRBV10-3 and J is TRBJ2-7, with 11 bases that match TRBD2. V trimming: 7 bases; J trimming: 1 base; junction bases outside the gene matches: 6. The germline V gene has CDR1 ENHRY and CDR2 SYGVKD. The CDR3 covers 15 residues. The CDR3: CAIKAGTSGSYEQYF. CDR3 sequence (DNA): TGTGCCATCAAGGCCGGGACTAGCGGATCCTACGAGCAGTACTTC.

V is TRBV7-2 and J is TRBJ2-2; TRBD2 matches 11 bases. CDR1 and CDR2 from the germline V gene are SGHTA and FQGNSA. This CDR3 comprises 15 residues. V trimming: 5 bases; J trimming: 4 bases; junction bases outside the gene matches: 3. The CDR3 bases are TGTGCCAGCAGCGCTACTAGCGGGGGCACCGGGGAGCTGTTTTTT. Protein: CASSATSGGTGELFF.

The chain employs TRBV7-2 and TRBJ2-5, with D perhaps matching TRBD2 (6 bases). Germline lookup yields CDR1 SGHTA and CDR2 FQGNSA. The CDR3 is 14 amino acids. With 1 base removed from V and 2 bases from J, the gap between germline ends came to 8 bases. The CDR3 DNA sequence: TGTGCCAGCAGCTTAGTCGGGACTCAAGAGACCCAGTACTTC. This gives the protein CASSLVGTQETQYF. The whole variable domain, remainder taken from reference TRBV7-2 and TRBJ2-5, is GAGVSQSPSNKVTEKGKDVELRCDPISGHTALYWYRQSLGQGLEFLIYFQGNSAPDKSGLPSDRFSAERTGGSVSTLTIQRTQQEDSAVYLCASSLVGTQETQYFGPGTRLLVL.

The DNA of the CDR3 is TGTGCCAGCAGCTTAGACAGGAACACTGAAGCTTTCTTT. It encodes CASSLDRNTEAFF. The V and J genes are TRBV13 and TRBJ1-1; D gene ambiguous. Trimming took 1 base from V and 1 from J, leaving 4 bases between them. The CDR3 has 13 amino acids. Per germline, CDR1 PRHDT and CDR2 FYEKMQ (reference sequence).

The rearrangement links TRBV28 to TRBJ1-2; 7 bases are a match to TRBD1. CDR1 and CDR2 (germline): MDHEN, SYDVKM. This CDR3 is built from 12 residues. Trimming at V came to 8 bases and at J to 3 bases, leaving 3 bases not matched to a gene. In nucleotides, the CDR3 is TGTGCCAGCGGGGGGACAGACTATGGCTACACCTTC. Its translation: CASGGTDYGYTF.

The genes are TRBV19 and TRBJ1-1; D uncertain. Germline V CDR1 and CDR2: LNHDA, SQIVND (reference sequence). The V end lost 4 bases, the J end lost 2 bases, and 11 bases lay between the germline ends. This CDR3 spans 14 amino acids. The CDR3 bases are TGTGCCAGTAGTACCTCGCGAATCAACACTGAAGCTTTCTTT. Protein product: CASSTSRINTEAFF. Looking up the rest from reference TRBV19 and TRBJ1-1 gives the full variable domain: DGGITQSPKYLFRKEGQNVTLSCEQNLNHDAMYWYRQDPGQGLRLIYYSQIVNDFQKGDIAEGYSVSREKKESFPLTVTSAQKNPTAFYLCASSTSRINTEAFFGQGTRLTVV.

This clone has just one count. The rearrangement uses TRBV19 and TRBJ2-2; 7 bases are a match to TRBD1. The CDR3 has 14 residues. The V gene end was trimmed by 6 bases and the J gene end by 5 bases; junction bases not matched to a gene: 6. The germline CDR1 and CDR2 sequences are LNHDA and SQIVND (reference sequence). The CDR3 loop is CASSGQAMTGELFF. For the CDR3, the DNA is TGTGCCAGTAGCGGACAGGCAATGACCGGGGAGCTGTTTTTT.

This CDR3 is CASSHTDRGKAFF. The CDR3 bases are TGTGCCAGCAGTCACACCGACAGGGGAAAAGCTTTCTTT. The V call is TRBV12-3 or TRBV12-4, the J call TRBJ1-1; 8 positions agree with TRBD1. J gave up 9 bases and V 5 bases, and 8 bases lay outside the gene matches. The CDR3 has 13 residues.

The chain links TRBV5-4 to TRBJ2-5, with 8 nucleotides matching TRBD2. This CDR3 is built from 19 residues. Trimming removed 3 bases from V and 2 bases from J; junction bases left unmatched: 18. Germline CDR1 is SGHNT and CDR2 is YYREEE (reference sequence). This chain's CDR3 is CASSSTPTAPPGGQETQYF. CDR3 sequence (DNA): TGTGCCAGCAGCTCCACGCCCACCGCTCCGCCGGGGGGGCAAGAGACCCAGTACTTC.

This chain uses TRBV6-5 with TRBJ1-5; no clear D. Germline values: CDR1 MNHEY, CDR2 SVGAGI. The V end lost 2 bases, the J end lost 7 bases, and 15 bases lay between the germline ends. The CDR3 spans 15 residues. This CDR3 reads CASSYTGSGGQPQHF. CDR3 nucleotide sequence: TGTGCCAGCAGTTACACGGGGTCTGGCGGCCAGCCCCAGCATTTT.